One sample yielded the 18 T cell receptor beta chains listed below, sequenced in a study of shared clonotypes between healthy human individuals (TCRdb year 2020). Libraries were made using the immunoSEQ multiplex PCR assay. The immuneACCESS repertoire file appears here via TCRdb, limited to in-frame rearrangements. These files lack a portion of the clones; in checked studies, under half of the deficit traces to unresolved V genes, and the cause of the others is not known. The sample table records under 2,500,000 clones; roughly 95% of these occur just once. Roughly 0.13% of the sample comes from the top ten. The specimen sequenced was naive CD4+ T cells sorted from blood. The cell subset or site label, read with the paper, signifies: CD45RA+ positively selected. The source of these receptors is a man aged 18 to 29 in good health.

The chain uses TRBV2 and TRBJ1-2; the D gene is possibly TRBD1 (6 bases). The V and J ends lost 4 bases and 3 bases respectively, with 18 bases between them. The CDR3 loop spans 16 amino acids. Looked up from germline, CDR1 is SNHLY and CDR2 is FYNNEI. This CDR3 reads CASSVEGGRRDYGYTF. The CDR3 DNA sequence: TGTGCCAGCAGTGTCGAAGGGGGGCGAAGGGACTATGGCTACACCTTC.

The chain is built from TRBV5-1 and TRBJ2-1; D not certain. Germline CDR1 is SGHRS and CDR2 is YFSETQ. The CDR3 totals 15 residues. Deletions cut 5 bases from V and 3 bases from J, with 15 bases between. The CDR3 is CASSPAGDFYNEQFF. The CDR3 nucleotides read TGCGCCAGCAGTCCGGCAGGAGACTTCTACAATGAGCAGTTCTTC.

CDR3 sequence reads: CASSSRRFGDTQYF. The CDR3 DNA sequence: TGTGCCAGCAGTTCCCGTAGGTTTGGAGATACGCAGTATTTT. The chain employs TRBV27 and TRBJ2-3, with D hard to call. CDR1 and CDR2 from the germline V gene are MNHEY and SMNVEV (reference sequence). Deletions cut 4 bases from V and 5 bases from J, with 13 bases between. This CDR3 has 14 amino acids.

The V gene is TRBV27, the J gene TRBJ2-7, with 13 bases lining up with TRBD2. The trim removed 4 bases at V and 5 bases at J, leaving 8 bases unmatched. CDR3 size: 16 residues. Germline V gives CDR1 MNHEY, CDR2 SMNVEV (reference sequence). The CDR3 coding sequence is TGTGCCAGCAGTTCTAGGGCGACTAGCGGGAGGAACGAGCAGTACTTC. Translation gives CASSSRATSGRNEQYF.

Concerning this clone: Its ends do not fully match the called genes, so a read error is possible. V is TRBV10-3 and J is TRBJ1-6; TRBD1 aligns across 9 bases. Germline CDR1 and CDR2: ENHRY and SYGVKD. This CDR3 has 15 amino acids. In DNA form, the CDR3 reads TGTGCCATCAATGAGGGACAGGGCTATAATTCACCCCTCCACTTT. Translated, it gives CAINEGQGYNSPLHF.

The gene calls are TRBV5-1 and TRBJ1-2, with D perhaps TRBD1 (6 bases). Germline V CDR1 and CDR2: SGHRS, YFSETQ. The CDR3 spans 13 residues. Trimming took off 5 bases at V and 4 bases at J, with 12 bases between the two ends. CDR3 region: CASREDSGYGYTF. CDR3 DNA sequence: TGCGCCAGCAGAGAGGACAGCGGCTATGGCTACACCTTC. The whole variable domain, remainder taken from reference TRBV5-1 and TRBJ1-2, is KAGVTQTPRYLIKTRGQQVTLSCSPISGHRSVSWYQQTPGQGLQFLFEYFSETQRNKGNFPGRFSGRQFSNSRSEMNVSTLELGDSALYLCASREDSGYGYTFGSGTRLTVV.

The chain combines TRBV5-1 with TRBJ2-1; TRBD1 agrees at 9 bases. With 0 bases clipped from V and 5 bases from J, the junction kept 3 bases outside the gene matches. CDR1 and CDR2 from the germline V gene are SGHRS and YFSETQ. This CDR3 contains 15 residues. Here the CDR3 reads CASSLGGTGHNEQFF. The CDR3 coding sequence is TGCGCCAGCAGCTTGGGAGGGACAGGGCACAATGAGCAGTTCTTC.

V usage is TRBV10-3 and J usage is TRBJ1-6, with TRBD1 as a possible D gene (5 bases). This CDR3 has 11 amino acids. Deletions cut 8 bases from V and 14 bases from J, with 13 bases between. The germline V gene encodes CDR1 ENHRY and CDR2 SYGVKD. CDR3 coding DNA: TGTGCCATCTTTATAGAGGGGTCCCTCCACTTT. Translation gives CAIFIEGSLHF.

The chain links TRBV5-1 to TRBJ1-4; D remains unclear. The V end lost 1 base, the J end lost 4 bases, and 11 bases lay between the germline ends. The CDR3 runs to 15 residues. Per the germline V gene, CDR1 is SGHRS and CDR2 is YFSETQ. CDR3 sequence reads: CASSLMGMDNEKLFF. In nucleotides, the CDR3 is TGCGCCAGCAGCTTGATGGGGATGGATAATGAAAAACTGTTTTTT. The variable domain in full, with the rest retrieved from reference TRBV5-1 and TRBJ1-4, is KAGVTQTPRYLIKTRGQQVTLSCSPISGHRSVSWYQQTPGQGLQFLFEYFSETQRNKGNFPGRFSGRQFSNSRSEMNVSTLELGDSALYLCASSLMGMDNEKLFFGSGTQLSVL.

On this clone itself: Other nucleotide sequences from this sample produce the same CDR3. The rearrangement uses TRBV5-4 and TRBJ2-2, with D maybe TRBD2 (5 bases). The CDR3 spans 15 residues. The V gene's germline CDR1 is SGHNT and CDR2 YYREEE (reference sequence). Trimming shortened V by 0 bases and J by 0 bases, and 6 bases separated the two germline ends. CDR3 sequence reads: CASSLGGTNTGELFF. CDR3 in DNA: TGTGCCAGCAGCTTGGGAGGGACGAACACCGGGGAGCTGTTTTTT.

The V and J genes are TRBV19 and TRBJ2-7, with 13 positions matching TRBD2. Trimming took 5 bases from V and 4 from J; bases not matched to a gene: 2. From germline, CDR1 is LNHDA and CDR2 SQIVND (reference sequence). The CDR3 consists of 14 residues. The CDR3 DNA follows: TGTGCCAGTAGTGGACTAGCGGGAGTGTACGAGCAGTACTTC. Translating it yields CASSGLAGVYEQYF.

This chain joins TRBV6-1 and TRBJ2-2; 7 bases are a match to TRBD2. V trimming: 1 base; J trimming: 3 bases; junction bases outside the gene matches: 5. The CDR3 sequence is 16 residues long. The V gene's germline CDR1 is MNHNS and CDR2 SASEGT. DNA of the CDR3: TGTGCCAGCAGTGAAGGGGCTAGCGGCCACACCGGGGAGCTGTTTTTT. Translated, it gives CASSEGASGHTGELFF.

About this clone: This sample includes further DNA sequences coding for the same CDR3. V is TRBV28 and J is TRBJ2-2; the D call may be TRBD1 or TRBD2 (6 bases each). Between the trimmed V and J ends, which lost 3 bases and 8 bases, there was a span of 10 bases. Germline V gene data show CDR1 as MDHEN and CDR2 as SYDVKM. The CDR3 spans 13 residues. CDR3 sequence (DNA): TGTGCCAGCAGTTTGCGCGGGACAGGGGAGCTGTTTTTT. It specifies CASSLRGTGELFF.

This clone was counted once. CDR3 sequence: CAISESGSMGLFF. DNA for the CDR3: TGTGCCATCAGTGAGTCTGGCTCCATGGGGCTGTTTTTT. This chain joins TRBV10-3 and TRBJ2-2; D gene unclear. Per germline, CDR1 ENHRY and CDR2 SYGVKD. The V gene lost 0 bases and the J gene lost 13 bases, with 12 bases spanning the gap. This CDR3 has 13 amino acids.

This CDR3 reads CAISEGGGRNQPQHF. CDR3 coding DNA: TGTGCCATCAGTGAAGGAGGGGGTCGGAATCAGCCCCAGCATTTT. The gene calls are TRBV10-3 and TRBJ1-5; a weak D match, TRBD1 (6 bases). The germline gives CDR1 ENHRY, CDR2 SYGVKD. The length of the CDR3 is 15 residues. Trimming cost V 3 bases and J 4 bases, with 13 bases left between them.

J is TRBJ1-5 and V is TRBV27; D uncertain. The V end was cut by 4 bases, the J end by 0 bases, with 10 bases between. Germline V gene sequence: CDR1 MNHEY, CDR2 SMNVEV (reference sequence). This CDR3 comprises 15 residues. The DNA of the CDR3 is TGTGCCAGCAGTTCCGACATAGATAGCAATCAGCCCCAGCATTTT. Translating it yields CASSSDIDSNQPQHF.

This sequence joins TRBV19 and TRBJ2-1, with 8 bases identical to TRBD2. This CDR3 spans 16 amino acids. V shed 6 bases and J 9 bases; nucleotides not matched to a gene: 16. CDR1 and CDR2 from the germline V gene are LNHDA and SQIVND (reference sequence). The CDR3 DNA reads TGTGCCAGTAGAAGTGCACAGCGGGGGATAGGGGGTGAGCAGTTCTTC. Translated: CASRSAQRGIGGEQFF. Full variable domain (remainder filled in from reference TRBV19 and TRBJ2-1): DGGITQSPKYLFRKEGQNVTLSCEQNLNHDAMYWYRQDPGQGLRLIYYSQIVNDFQKGDIAEGYSVSREKKESFPLTVTSAQKNPTAFYLCASRSAQRGIGGEQFFGPGTRLTVL.

This rearrangement joins TRBV7-6 to TRBJ2-7; the D gene is possibly TRBD1 (6 bases). With 5 bases removed from V and 0 bases from J, the gap between germline ends came to 14 bases. Germline V lookup: CDR1 SGHVS, CDR2 FNYEAQ. The CDR3 is 15 amino acids. The CDR3 DNA sequence: TGTGCCAGCAGCCTACTACAGGGCTACTCCTACGAGCAGTACTTC. It encodes CASSLLQGYSYEQYF.